The entry that follows covers one T cell receptor beta chain sequence. Its antigen is unknown. Per-nucleotide qualities are absent, and no much larger clonotype sits a single base away. This entry belongs to a study of beta chain features in type 1 diabetes (dated by TCRdb to about 2018). General notes on the study: Patients and healthy donors did not differ in mean age, gender distribution, total cell number or subset yield. A total of some 110 million sorted cells were examined across all samples, and the number of cells per subset was strongly correlated with RNA yield. In the study, TCRB repertoires of sorted circulating CD4+ T cell subsets from recently diagnosed type 1 diabetes patients were compared with those of matched healthy donors. Naive and central memory subsets were obtained from all 30 or so donors, but regulatory and stem cell-like memory subsets were isolated from only 8 patients and 8 healthy donors.

General conclusions and limits of the study: Patients with type 1 diabetes made fewer insertions and deleted more nucleotides at VDJ recombination sites, implying thymic rearrangement abnormalities. Shorter templates might be favored by PCR, yet because patient and control samples were amplified and corrected together, any such skew would affect both groups equally. Because cDNA was sequenced instead of genomic DNA, activated cells with high expression could be over-represented, although the groups did not differ in activation or CD3 levels. HLA sub-analyses involved small numbers of individuals, so any influence of HLA type on TCRB rearrangement remained unresolved. Naive, central memory and regulatory TCRB repertoires appeared to be more similar among patients than among healthy donors. A moderate but significant shortening of TCRB CDR3 length was observed in type 1 diabetes patients in all four CD4+ subsets.

From each donor, a single peripheral blood sample of about 120 mL on average was drawn into heparinised tubes. A BD FACSAria II was used to sort naive, central memory, regulatory and stem cell-like memory CD4+ T cells with a panel that included CD45RO, CCR7, CD25, CD127, CD95 and CD27. Purity was above 95% for every sorted population. PBMCs were isolated right away by Lymphoprep density gradient centrifugation and were stained directly, without culture. So that batch effects would be minimized, each experiment stained and sorted samples in pairs, pairing one healthy donor with one patient. The High Capacity cDNA Reverse Transcription Kit was used to reverse transcribe all of the isolated RNA, meaning that expressed TCRB transcripts were what got sequenced. Naive, central memory and regulatory T cell samples underwent deep immunoSEQ sequencing, averaging around 3.7 million total reads per sample. After sorted cells were lysed in RLT buffer, RNA was extracted with DNase-treated RNeasy Micro or Mini kits, with the choice depending on cell number. Each cell subset was processed separately to prevent cross-contamination, with patient and healthy donor samples processed together. Using the immunoSEQ multiplex PCR, TCRB sequences were amplified from cDNA into 87-bp fragments spanning the CDR3 region. Sequencing of the amplicons was performed on the Illumina HiSeq platform. Per the source publication's procedure: PCR bias was corrected computationally using synthetic template baselines, and reads within Hamming distance 2 were collapsed, with unmergeable singletons discarded. Reads were aligned against IMGT so that V, D and J genes, CDR3 length and insertions or deletions at six rearrangement sites could be assigned. Within each subset, clonotype counts were normalized to sorted cell number, and only after that were true diversity and Gini coefficients computed with the tcR R package. The overlap coefficient, calculated on TCRB nucleotide sequences, was used to measure repertoire sharing. As a proxy for the pre-selection repertoire, out-of-frame TCRB sequences from naive cells were analyzed. In TCRdb, the immuneACCESS table is reduced to in-frame sequences with V and J assigned. These tables do not hold every clone; where another copy was compared, an unresolved V gene accounts for under half, and the others remain unexplained. That table furnishes V, J and clone size, whereas the DNA furnished D and trimming. Present in this sample are fewer than 350,000 clones, 14% to 15% of which were seen just once. Less than 0.02% of the sample rests with the top ten.

Reading from cysteine to phenylalanine, the CDR3 counts 15 amino acids. Kept here is only the CDR3 DNA, which spans 45 bases and is read in frame from base 1. V has 5 bases trimmed and J has 9 bases trimmed; junction bases matching no gene number 12. CDR1 and CDR2, per the germline V gene (reference sequence), are GTSNPN and SVGIG. The sequence joins TRBV30 to TRBJ1-6, with TRBD1 matching 8 junction bases. This sequence was found in a man in his late teens or twenties with type 1 diabetes. The material sequenced was naive CD4+ T cells from blood. Read against the paper, the sample's cell subset or site label means: true naive CD4+ T cells. The DNA sequence is given as TGTGCCTGGGAGGTGATAGACAGGGGACTTTCACCCCTCCACTTT. It encodes CAWEVIDRGLSPLHF.